Only a few counts were recorded for the clone carrying this T cell receptor beta chain. Here immunoSEQ multiplex PCR was the method, and the copy in TCRdb shows in-frame clones only, minus some. The sample holds about 240,000 clones, 82% seen once. There are 12 residues in the CDR3. Germline V gene lookup returns CDR1 SGDLS and CDR2 YYNGEE. V lost 0 bases and J lost 7, with 8 bases in between. These data belong to a study of blood T cell repertoires in COVID-19. Study at large: Italy, Spain and the United States were the sources of the convalescent and acute COVID-19 samples.

V usage is TRBV9 and J usage is TRBJ2-7; no reliable D call. The sequencing sample was made of peripheral blood. The sequence derives from a woman aged 60-75 years with active or convalescent COVID-19. Written as DNA, the CDR3 is TGTGCCAGCAGCGTAGCTCCCAGGGAGCAGTACTTC. Translating it yields CASSVAPREQYF.